This T cell receptor beta chain came from a study of cytomegalovirus exposure and HLA in healthy donors. The overall study: A later analysis reported the same platform for the roughly 120 validation repertoires and the roughly 700 first-cohort repertoires.

Findings of the study overall: Most sequenced TCRs were rare (though some public TCRs occurred in many donors). Clusters of TCRs from the first cohort tended to co-occur in the 120 or so validation repertoires (as a later analysis found).

CDR1 MNHNS and CDR2 SASEGT come from the germline V gene. CDR3 length equals 15 residues. V gave up 7 bases and J gave up 4 bases; unmatched junction bases: 13. The method was immunoSEQ multiplex PCR; TCRdb's version includes in-frame clones alone and lacks a portion of them. The top ten clones hold over 0.75% of a sample with about 360,000 clones, 86% of them seen once. Concerning this clone itself: Its antigen is not known.

Sequencing input: PBMCs. V and J are TRBV6-1 and TRBJ2-7, with TRBD1 matching 7 bases. This receptor was taken from a woman between 18 and 30 years old in good health and CMV-seronegative. In nucleotides, the CDR3 is TGTGCCAGCACCCCGACAGGGAGTAAGGCGTACGAGCAGTACTTC. Translating it yields CASTPTGSKAYEQYF.